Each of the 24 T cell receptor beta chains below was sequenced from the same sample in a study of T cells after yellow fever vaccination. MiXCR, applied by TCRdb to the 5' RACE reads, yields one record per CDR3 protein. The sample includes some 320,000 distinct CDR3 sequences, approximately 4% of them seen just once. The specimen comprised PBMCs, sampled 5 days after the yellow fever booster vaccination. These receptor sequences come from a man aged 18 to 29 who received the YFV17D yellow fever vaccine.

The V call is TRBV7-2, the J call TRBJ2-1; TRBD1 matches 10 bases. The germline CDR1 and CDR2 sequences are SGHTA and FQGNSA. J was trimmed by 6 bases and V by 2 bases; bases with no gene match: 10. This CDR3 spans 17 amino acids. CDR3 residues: CASSLRRLTGGLNEQFF. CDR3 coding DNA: TGTGCCAGCAGCTTAAGGCGGCTGACAGGGGGCCTCAATGAGCAGTTCTTC. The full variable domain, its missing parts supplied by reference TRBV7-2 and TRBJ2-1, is GAGVSQSPSNKVTEKGKDVELRCDPISGHTALYWYRQSLGQGLEFLIYFQGNSAPDKSGLPSDRFSAERTGGSVSTLTIQRTQQEDSAVYLCASSLRRLTGGLNEQFFGPGTRLTVL.

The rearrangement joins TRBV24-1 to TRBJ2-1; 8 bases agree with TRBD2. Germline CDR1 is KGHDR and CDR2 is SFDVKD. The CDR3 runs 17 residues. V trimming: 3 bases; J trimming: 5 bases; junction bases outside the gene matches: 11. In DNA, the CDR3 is TGTGCCACCAGTGATCCTGAAGTGGCGGGGGGCCACAATGAGCAGTTCTTC. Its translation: CATSDPEVAGGHNEQFF.

The chain's CDR3 is CASSLDLGVNTEAFF. For the CDR3, the DNA is TGCGCCAGCAGCTTGGACCTCGGTGTGAACACTGAAGCTTTCTTT. The rearrangement joins TRBV5-1 to TRBJ1-1; D gene unclear. This CDR3 is 15 amino acids long. From germline, CDR1 is SGHRS and CDR2 YFSETQ. Trimming pared 0 bases from V and 0 bases from J, leaving 9 bases between.

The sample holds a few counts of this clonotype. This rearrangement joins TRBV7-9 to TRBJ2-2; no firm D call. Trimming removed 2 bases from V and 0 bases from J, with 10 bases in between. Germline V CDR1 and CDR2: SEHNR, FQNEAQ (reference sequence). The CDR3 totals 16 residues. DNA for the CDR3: TGTGCCAGCAGCTTATGGGCCAGGTCGAACACCGGGGAGCTGTTTTTT. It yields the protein CASSLWARSNTGELFF.

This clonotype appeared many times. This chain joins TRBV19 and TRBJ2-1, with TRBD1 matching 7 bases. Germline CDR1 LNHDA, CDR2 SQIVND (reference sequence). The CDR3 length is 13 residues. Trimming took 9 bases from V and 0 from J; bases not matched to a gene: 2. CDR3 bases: TGTGCCAGCACAGGGGCCTCCTACAATGAGCAGTTCTTC. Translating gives CASTGASYNEQFF.

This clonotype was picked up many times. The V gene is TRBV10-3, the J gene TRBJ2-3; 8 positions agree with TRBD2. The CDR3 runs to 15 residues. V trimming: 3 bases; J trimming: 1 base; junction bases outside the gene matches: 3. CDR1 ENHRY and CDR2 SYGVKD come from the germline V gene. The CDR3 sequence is CAISDGGEGTDTQYF. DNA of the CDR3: TGTGCCATCAGTGACGGGGGGGAAGGCACAGATACGCAGTATTTT.

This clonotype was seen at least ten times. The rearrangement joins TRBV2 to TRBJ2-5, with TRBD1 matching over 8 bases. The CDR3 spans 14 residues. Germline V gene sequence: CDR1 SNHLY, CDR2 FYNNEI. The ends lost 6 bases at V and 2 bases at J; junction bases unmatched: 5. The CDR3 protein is CASSVGTGQETQYF. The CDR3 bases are TGTGCCAGCAGCGTAGGGACAGGACAAGAGACCCAGTACTTC.

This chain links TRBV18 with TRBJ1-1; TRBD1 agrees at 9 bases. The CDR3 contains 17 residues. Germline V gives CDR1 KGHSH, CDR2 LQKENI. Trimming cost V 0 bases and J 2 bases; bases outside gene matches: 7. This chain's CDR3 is CASSPPHRGLFNTEAFF. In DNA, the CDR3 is TGTGCCAGCTCACCACCCCACAGGGGGCTGTTTAACACTGAAGCTTTCTTT.

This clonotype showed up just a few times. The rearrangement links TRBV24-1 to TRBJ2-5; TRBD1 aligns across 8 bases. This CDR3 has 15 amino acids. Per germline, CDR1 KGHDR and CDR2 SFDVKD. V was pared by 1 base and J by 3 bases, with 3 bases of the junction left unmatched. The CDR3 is CATSDFYRGEETQYF. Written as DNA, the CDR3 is TGTGCCACCAGTGATTTCTACAGGGGGGAAGAGACCCAGTACTTC.

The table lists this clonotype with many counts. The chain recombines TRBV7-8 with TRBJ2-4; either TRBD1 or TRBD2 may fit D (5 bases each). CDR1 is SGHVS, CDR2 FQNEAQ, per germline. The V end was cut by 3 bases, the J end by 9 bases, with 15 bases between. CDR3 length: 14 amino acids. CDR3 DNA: TGTGCCAGCAGCTTCCCCGGGGCTTACGGCATTCAGTACTTC. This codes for CASSFPGAYGIQYF.

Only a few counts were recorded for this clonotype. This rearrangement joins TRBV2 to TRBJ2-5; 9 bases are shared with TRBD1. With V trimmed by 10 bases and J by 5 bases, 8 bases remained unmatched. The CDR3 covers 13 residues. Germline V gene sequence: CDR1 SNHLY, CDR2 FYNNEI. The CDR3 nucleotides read TGTGCCATAACACAGGGGGCGGGGGAGACCCAGTACTTC. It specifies CAITQGAGETQYF.

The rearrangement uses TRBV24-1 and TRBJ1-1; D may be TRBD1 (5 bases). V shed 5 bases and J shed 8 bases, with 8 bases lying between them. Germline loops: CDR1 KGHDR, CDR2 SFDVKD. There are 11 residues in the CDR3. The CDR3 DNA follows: TGTGCCACCAGTGCCGGGGGGGAAGCTTTCTTT. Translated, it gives CATSAGGEAFF.

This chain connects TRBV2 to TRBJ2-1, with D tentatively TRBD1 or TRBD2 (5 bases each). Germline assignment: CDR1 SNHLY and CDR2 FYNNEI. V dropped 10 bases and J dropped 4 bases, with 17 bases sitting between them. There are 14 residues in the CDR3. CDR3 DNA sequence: TGTGCCACCTTCCGGGACCTGGGGTACAATGAGCAGTTCTTC. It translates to CATFRDLGYNEQFF.

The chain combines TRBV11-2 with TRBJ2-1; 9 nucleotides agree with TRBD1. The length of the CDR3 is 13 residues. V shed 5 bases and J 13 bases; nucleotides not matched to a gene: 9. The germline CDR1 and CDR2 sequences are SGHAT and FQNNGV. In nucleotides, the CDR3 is TGTGCCAGCAGCATGGACAGGGGTGAGCGACAGTTCTTC. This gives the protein CASSMDRGERQFF.

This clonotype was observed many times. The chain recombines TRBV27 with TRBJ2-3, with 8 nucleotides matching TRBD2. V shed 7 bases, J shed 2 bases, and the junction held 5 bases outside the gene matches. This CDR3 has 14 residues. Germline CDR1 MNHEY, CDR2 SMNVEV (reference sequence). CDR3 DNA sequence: TGTGCCAGCAAGACGCGGGGGGTCACAGATACGCAGTATTTT. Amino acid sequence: CASKTRGVTDTQYF.

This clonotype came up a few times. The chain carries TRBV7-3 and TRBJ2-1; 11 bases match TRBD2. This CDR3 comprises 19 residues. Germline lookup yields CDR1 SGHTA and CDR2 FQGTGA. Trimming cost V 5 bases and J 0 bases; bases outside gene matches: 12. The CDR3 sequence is CASSPMGLADGSSYNEQFF. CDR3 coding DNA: TGTGCCAGCAGCCCCATGGGACTAGCGGATGGGAGCTCCTACAATGAGCAGTTCTTC.

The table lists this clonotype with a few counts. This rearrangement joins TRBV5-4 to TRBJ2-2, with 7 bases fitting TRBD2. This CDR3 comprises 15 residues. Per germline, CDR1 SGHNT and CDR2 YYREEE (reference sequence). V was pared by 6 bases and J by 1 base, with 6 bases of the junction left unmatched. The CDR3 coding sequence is TGTGCCAGCACACGTGGGGGGGAGAACACCGGGGAGCTGTTTTTT. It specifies CASTRGGENTGELFF. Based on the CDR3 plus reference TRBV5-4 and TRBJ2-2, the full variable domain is ETGVTQSPTHLIKTRGQQVTLRCSSQSGHNTVSWYQQALGQGPQFIFQYYREEENGRGNFPPRFSGLQFPNYSSELNVNALELDDSALYLCASTRGGENTGELFFGEGSRLTVL.

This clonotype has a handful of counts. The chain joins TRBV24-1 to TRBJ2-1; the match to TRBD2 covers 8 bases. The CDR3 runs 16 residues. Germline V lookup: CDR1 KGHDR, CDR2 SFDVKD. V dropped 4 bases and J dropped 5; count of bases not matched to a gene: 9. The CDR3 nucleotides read TGTGCCACCAGTGACGCCTTGCGGGGGGAAGACAATGAGCAGTTCTTC. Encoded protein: CATSDALRGEDNEQFF.

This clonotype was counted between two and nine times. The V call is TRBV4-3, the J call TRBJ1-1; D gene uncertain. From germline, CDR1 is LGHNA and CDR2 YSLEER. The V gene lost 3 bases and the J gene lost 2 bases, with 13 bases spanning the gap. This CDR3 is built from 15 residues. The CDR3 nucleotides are TGCGCCAGCAGCCAGGGAGAGGCAGGAAACACTGAAGCTTTCTTT. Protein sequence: CASSQGEAGNTEAFF.

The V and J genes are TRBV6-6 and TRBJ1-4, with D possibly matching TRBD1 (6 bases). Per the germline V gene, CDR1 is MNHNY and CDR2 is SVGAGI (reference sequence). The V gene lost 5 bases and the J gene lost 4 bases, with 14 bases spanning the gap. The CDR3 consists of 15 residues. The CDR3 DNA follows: TGTGCCAGCAGTACCCCGACAGGTGGTAATGAAAAACTGTTTTTT. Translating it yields CASSTPTGGNEKLFF.

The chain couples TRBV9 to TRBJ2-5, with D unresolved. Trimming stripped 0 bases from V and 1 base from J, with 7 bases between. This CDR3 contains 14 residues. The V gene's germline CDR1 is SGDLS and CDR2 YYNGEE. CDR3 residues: CASSVVASQETQYF. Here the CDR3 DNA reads TGTGCCAGCAGCGTAGTGGCTTCCCAAGAGACCCAGTACTTC. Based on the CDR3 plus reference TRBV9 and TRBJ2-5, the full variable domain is DSGVTQTPKHLITATGQRVTLRCSPRSGDLSVYWYQQSLDQGLQFLIQYYNGEERAKGNILERFSAQQFPDLHSELNLSSLELGDSALYFCASSVVASQETQYFGPGTRLLVL.

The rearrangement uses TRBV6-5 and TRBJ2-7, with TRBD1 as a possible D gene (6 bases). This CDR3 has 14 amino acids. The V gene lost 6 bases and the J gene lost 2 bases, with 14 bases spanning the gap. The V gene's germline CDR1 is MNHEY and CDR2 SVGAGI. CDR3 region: CASRTPGQPYEQYF. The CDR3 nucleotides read TGTGCCAGCAGGACGCCGGGACAACCCTACGAGCAGTACTTC.

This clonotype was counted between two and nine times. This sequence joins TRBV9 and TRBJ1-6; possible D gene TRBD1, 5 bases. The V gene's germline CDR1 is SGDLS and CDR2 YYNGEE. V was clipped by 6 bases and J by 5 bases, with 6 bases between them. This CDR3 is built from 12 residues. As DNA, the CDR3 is TGTGCCAGCACCAGGGATAATTCACCCCTCCACTTT. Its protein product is CASTRDNSPLHF.

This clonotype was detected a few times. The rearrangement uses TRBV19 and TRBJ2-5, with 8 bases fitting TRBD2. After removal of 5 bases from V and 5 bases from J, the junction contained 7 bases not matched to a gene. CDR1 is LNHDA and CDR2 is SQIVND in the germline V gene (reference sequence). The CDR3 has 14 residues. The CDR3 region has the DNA TGTGCCAGTAGTCCCGGGACTAGACCGGAGACCCAGTACTTC. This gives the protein CASSPGTRPETQYF. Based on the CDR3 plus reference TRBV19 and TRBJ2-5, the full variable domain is DGGITQSPKYLFRKEGQNVTLSCEQNLNHDAMYWYRQDPGQGLRLIYYSQIVNDFQKGDIAEGYSVSREKKESFPLTVTSAQKNPTAFYLCASSPGTRPETQYFGPGTRLLVL.